This TCR beta chain was captured by sequencing in a study of blood T cell repertoires in COVID-19. Assay used: immunoSEQ multiplex PCR; TCRdb lists only in-frame clones, some missing. Of a few hundred thousand clones in the sample, around 90% were seen once. The J segment lost 7 bases and the V segment lost 6 bases, leaving 8 bases of the junction unmatched. The CDR3 totals 14 residues. Germline CDR1 is MNHEY and CDR2 is SVGAGI. The specimen was peripheral blood. The TCR was taken from a man between 50 and 59 years old with acute or convalescent COVID-19. The chain links TRBV6-5 to TRBJ1-1; 10 positions agree with TRBD1. The CDR3 nucleotides read TGTGCCAGCAGACCACTGACAGGGGGCGTTGAAGCTTTCTTT. As protein: CASRPLTGGVEAFF.